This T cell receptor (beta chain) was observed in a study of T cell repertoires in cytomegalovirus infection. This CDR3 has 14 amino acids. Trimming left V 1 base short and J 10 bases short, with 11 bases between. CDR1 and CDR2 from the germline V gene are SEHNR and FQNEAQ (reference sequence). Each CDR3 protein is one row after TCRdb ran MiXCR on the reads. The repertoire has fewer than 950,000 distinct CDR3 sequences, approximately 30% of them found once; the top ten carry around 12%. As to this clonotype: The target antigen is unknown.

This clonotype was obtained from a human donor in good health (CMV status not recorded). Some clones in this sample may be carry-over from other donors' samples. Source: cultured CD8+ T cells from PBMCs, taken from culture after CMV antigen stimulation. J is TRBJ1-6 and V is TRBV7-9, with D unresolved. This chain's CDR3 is CASSLVAGTSPLHF. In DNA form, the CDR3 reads TGTGCCAGCAGCTTAGTGGCAGGAACATCACCCCTCCACTTT. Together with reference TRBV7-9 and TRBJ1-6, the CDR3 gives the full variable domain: DTGVSQNPRHKITKRGQNVTFRCDPISEHNRLYWYRQTLGQGPEFLTYFQNEAQLEKSRLLSDRFSAERPKGSFSTLEIQRTEQGDSAMYLCASSLVAGTSPLHFGNGTRLTVT.